Listed here are 8 T cell receptor beta chains from one sample, sequenced in a study of cytomegalovirus exposure and HLA in healthy donors (dated by TCRdb to about 2017). The library was obtained by the immunoSEQ multiplex PCR assay. For the multiplex PCR, a mixture combining 60 forward primers for TCR Vbeta segments and 13 reverse primers for TCR Jbeta segments was used. Entries here come from immuneACCESS through TCRdb and include only in-frame sequences with V and J called. Some clones fail to appear in such tables; in the studies checked, an unresolved V gene covers under half of the shortfall, and the cause of the remainder is unknown. Across this sample there are about 120,000 clones, with approximately 81% seen only once. The ten largest account for approximately 2.2% of the sample. The sequencing sample was made of PBMCs. Receptors originate from a woman in her forties in good health and CMV-seronegative.

This rearrangement joins TRBV19 to TRBJ2-2, with 7 nucleotides matching TRBD2. The CDR3 runs 14 residues. Germline CDR1 reads LNHDA; CDR2 reads SQIVND (reference sequence). V shed 6 bases and J 1 base; nucleotides not matched to a gene: 2. The CDR3 sequence is CASRERGNTGELFF. As DNA, the CDR3 is TGTGCCAGTAGGGAGCGGGGGAACACCGGGGAGCTGTTTTTT.

V usage is TRBV7-3 and J usage is TRBJ2-2, with D maybe TRBD2 (6 bases). V was trimmed by 4 bases and J by 2 bases, leaving 20 bases between them. The CDR3 spans 18 residues. Germline assignment: CDR1 SGHTA and CDR2 FQGTGA. Written as DNA, the CDR3 is TGTGCCAGCAGCTCCAATTATATCGGGACTCGAAACACCGGGGAGCTGTTTTTT. Its translation: CASSSNYIGTRNTGELFF.

The gene calls are TRBV2 and TRBJ1-5; 7 bases are a match to TRBD1. Germline V gene data show CDR1 as SNHLY and CDR2 as FYNNEI. J lost 3 bases, V lost 2 bases, and 4 bases had no gene match. CDR3 length: 15 amino acids. This CDR3 is CASSERGQNNQPQHF. In DNA, the CDR3 is TGTGCCAGCAGTGAACGGGGACAGAACAATCAGCCCCAGCATTTT. The whole variable domain, filled in from reference TRBV2 and TRBJ1-5, reads EPEVTQTPSHQVTQMGQEVILRCVPISNHLYFYWYRQILGQKVEFLVSFYNNEISEKSEIFDDQFSVERPDGSNFTLKIRSTKLEDSAMYFCASSERGQNNQPQHFGDGTRLSIL.

In DNA, the CDR3 is TGTGCCAGCAGCCCGGTCAGGACAGATCAAGAGACCCAGTACTTC. It specifies CASSPVRTDQETQYF. V and J are TRBV7-2 and TRBJ2-5, with a possible D match to TRBD1 (6 bases). Germline loops: CDR1 SGHTA, CDR2 FQGNSA. This CDR3 contains 15 residues. V was shortened by 5 bases and J by 2 bases, with 15 bases between the two germline ends.

The J gene is TRBJ1-5, the V gene TRBV19, with 11 bases that match TRBD1. V was pared by 7 bases and J by 2 bases, with 4 bases of the junction left unmatched. The CDR3 covers 15 residues. The germline gives CDR1 LNHDA, CDR2 SQIVND (reference sequence). The CDR3 loop reads CASTLGQGGNQPQHF. DNA of the CDR3: TGTGCCAGTACCTTGGGACAGGGGGGCAATCAGCCCCAGCATTTT. Combining the CDR3 with reference TRBV19 and TRBJ1-5 gives the whole variable domain DGGITQSPKYLFRKEGQNVTLSCEQNLNHDAMYWYRQDPGQGLRLIYYSQIVNDFQKGDIAEGYSVSREKKESFPLTVTSAQKNPTAFYLCASTLGQGGNQPQHFGDGTRLSIL.

Concerning this clone itself: The junction differs from germline at one of its ends, possibly a read error. The chain employs TRBV29-1 and TRBJ1-2; 7 positions agree with TRBD1. The germline CDR1 and CDR2 sequences are SQVTM and ANQGSEA. This CDR3 spans 10 amino acids. DNA for the CDR3: TGCAGCCTTGACAGGGCTGGCTACACCTTC. Amino acid sequence: CSLDRAGYTF.

V usage is TRBV18 and J usage is TRBJ2-3, with 9 positions matching TRBD1. The CDR3 is made up of 15 amino acids. V trimming: 3 bases; J trimming: 5 bases; junction bases outside the gene matches: 6. Germline V gene sequence: CDR1 KGHSH, CDR2 LQKENI. The CDR3 spells CASSPKDRGRDTQYF. As DNA, the CDR3 is TGTGCCAGCTCACCGAAGGACAGGGGCAGAGATACGCAGTATTTT.

This clone has a handful of counts. This sequence joins TRBV19 and TRBJ1-5; D perhaps matches TRBD1 (5 bases). Germline V gene lookup returns CDR1 LNHDA and CDR2 SQIVND (reference sequence). Trimming removed 3 bases at V and 5 bases at J, with 20 bases between. The CDR3 length is 17 residues. Here the CDR3 reads CASSITFGAGGDQPQHF. CDR3 nucleotide sequence: TGTGCCAGTAGTATCACGTTTGGGGCGGGAGGGGATCAGCCCCAGCATTTT.